The rows below give T cell receptor beta chains drawn from one sample of a study of cytomegalovirus exposure and HLA in healthy donors. Clones were sequenced by immunoSEQ multiplex PCR, and TCRdb holds only the in-frame ones, with some missing. The data show about 220,000 clones, roughly 83% seen once. What was sequenced was PBMCs. The receptors come from a woman between 25 and 40 years old in good health and CMV-seropositive. The CDR3 runs from the conserved cysteine through the conserved F or W. The D gene is left open where the match is weak. A row's size may be missing; if present it is once, few, many or a size class.

V	D	size	J	DNA	CDR3
TRBV4-1	.	.	TRBJ1-4	TGCGCCAGCAGCCAAGAAGGGCACGGAGAAAATGAAAAACTGTTTTTT	CASSQEGHGENEKLFF
TRBV14	.	.	TRBJ2-5	TGTGCCAGCAGCCAAGATGAGCAAGAGACCCAGTACTTC	CASSQDEQETQYF
TRBV4-1	TRBD2	.	TRBJ2-1	TGCGCCAGCAGCCAAGTGAGCGGGACCTACAATGAGCAGTTCTTC	CASSQVSGTYNEQFF
TRBV30	.	.	TRBJ1-1	TGTGCCCGTGGGGGGGTCGACACTGAAGCTTTCTTT	CARGGVDTEAFF
TRBV10-3	.	medium-sized	TRBJ2-2	TGTGCCATCAAGAGGGGCACGAACACCGGGGAGCTGTTTTTT	CAIKRGTNTGELFF
TRBV27	TRBD1	.	TRBJ1-2	TGTGCCAGCAGTCCCTATATGGGACAGGGGCGCACCTATGGCTACACCTTC	CASSPYMGQGRTYGYTF
TRBV30	TRBD2	.	TRBJ2-7	TGTGCCTGGAGAGTGCGGCTAGCGGGAGAACAGTACTTC	CAWRVRLAGEQYF
TRBV6-6	TRBD2	.	TRBJ2-7	TGTGCCAGCAGTTACGGAAGGAGCGGGAGGATCCACGAGCAGTACTTC	CASSYGRSGRIHEQYF
TRBV11-1	.	.	TRBJ2-1	TGTGCCAGCAGCTTACCCTACGACAATGAGCAGTTCTTC	CASSLPYDNEQFF
TRBV29-1	.	.	TRBJ2-4	TGCAGCGTTGTGGGCGGAGCAAACATTCAGTACTTC	CSVVGGANIQYF
TRBV27	.	.	TRBJ1-2	TGTGCCAGCAAACCCGGGACATATAACTATGGCTACACCTTC	CASKPGTYNYGYTF